Listed below are T cell receptor beta chains from one sample, sequenced in a study of human T cells and chemical hapten exposure. TCRdb reanalysed the RACE reads using MiXCR and keeps one entry per CDR3 protein. This table holds 180,000 or so distinct CDR3 sequences, roughly 15% found once. The input for sequencing was whole blood, taken in connection with sensitization to the hapten diphenylcyclopropenone (DPC). All receptors come from a woman aged 25 to 39 with alopecia areata. Some clones in this sample may be carry-over from other donors' samples. The CDR3 runs from the conserved cysteine through the conserved F or W. The D gene is left open where the match is weak. Size is stated for part of the rows, as once, few or many counts, or as a class when the clone is expanded.

J gene: TRBJ1-2; D gene: .; clone size: many; V gene: TRBV4-1; CDR3 protein: CASSQEGANYGYTF; CDR3 DNA: TGCGCCAGCAGCCAAGAGGGGGCTAACTATGGCTACACCTTC
J gene: TRBJ2-4; D gene: .; clone size: few; V gene: TRBV30; CDR3 protein: CAWSVGAGGIQYF; CDR3 DNA: TGTGCCTGGAGTGTGGGAGCTGGGGGCATTCAGTACTTC
J gene: TRBJ2-5; D gene: TRBD1; clone size: .; V gene: TRBV29-1; CDR3 protein: CSGVPTGAQETQYF; CDR3 DNA: TGCAGTGGCGTACCGACAGGGGCCCAAGAGACCCAGTACTTC
J gene: TRBJ2-1; D gene: .; clone size: many; V gene: TRBV18; CDR3 protein: CASSPPGTFSYNEQFF; CDR3 DNA: TGTGCCAGCTCACCACCCGGGACATTCTCCTACAATGAGCAGTTCTTC
J gene: TRBJ2-1; D gene: .; clone size: few; V gene: TRBV7-7; CDR3 protein: CASSLSQLNNEQFF; CDR3 DNA: TGTGCTAGCAGCTTATCACAGCTTAACAATGAGCAGTTCTTC
J gene: TRBJ1-1; D gene: TRBD1; clone size: few; V gene: TRBV9; CDR3 protein: CASSAGQALTEAFF; CDR3 DNA: TGTGCCAGCAGCGCTGGACAGGCTCTCACTGAAGCTTTCTTT
J gene: TRBJ2-1; D gene: TRBD1; clone size: .; V gene: TRBV24-1; CDR3 protein: CATSEPKGAPGNEQFF; CDR3 DNA: TGTGCCACCAGTGAGCCCAAGGGGGCCCCGGGGAATGAGCAGTTCTTC
J gene: TRBJ1-1; D gene: .; clone size: .; V gene: TRBV28; CDR3 protein: CASTENTEAFF; CDR3 DNA: TGTGCCAGCACAGAGAACACTGAAGCTTTCTTT
J gene: TRBJ1-1; D gene: .; clone size: few; V gene: TRBV12-3/TRBV12-4; CDR3 protein: CASSSSSRPYTEAFF; CDR3 DNA: TGTGCCAGCAGTTCCTCCTCCCGGCCCTACACTGAAGCTTTCTTT
J gene: TRBJ1-1; D gene: .; clone size: few; V gene: TRBV18; CDR3 protein: CASSPLVGGINTEAFF; CDR3 DNA: TGTGCCAGCTCACCACTTGTCGGGGGGATTAACACTGAAGCTTTCTTT
J gene: TRBJ2-3; D gene: .; clone size: .; V gene: TRBV29-1; CDR3 protein: CSVALLTSKRAETQYF; CDR3 DNA: TGCAGCGTTGCCCTTCTAACTAGTAAACGGGCAGAGACGCAGTATTTT
J gene: TRBJ2-5; D gene: .; clone size: many; V gene: TRBV28; CDR3 protein: CASSARVETQYF; CDR3 DNA: TGTGCCAGCAGTGCCCGGGTCGAGACCCAGTACTTC
J gene: TRBJ1-1; D gene: .; clone size: few; V gene: TRBV11-2; CDR3 protein: CASNARGREGSEAFF; CDR3 DNA: TGTGCCAGCAACGCCCGGGGCAGGGAGGGCAGTGAAGCTTTCTTT
J gene: TRBJ1-3; D gene: .; clone size: few; V gene: TRBV11-2; CDR3 protein: CASSGQIGNTIYF; CDR3 DNA: TGTGCCAGCAGCGGCCAGATTGGAAACACCATATATTTT
J gene: TRBJ2-7; D gene: .; clone size: many; V gene: TRBV7-9; CDR3 protein: CASSLRNSLEQYF; CDR3 DNA: TGTGCCAGCAGCTTGCGGAACTCCCTAGAGCAGTACTTC
J gene: TRBJ2-2; D gene: TRBD1; clone size: few; V gene: TRBV6-5; CDR3 protein: CASRLTGGTGELFF; CDR3 DNA: TGTGCCAGCAGACTCACAGGGGGCACCGGGGAGCTGTTTTTT
J gene: TRBJ2-5; D gene: .; clone size: .; V gene: TRBV6-1; CDR3 protein: CASSSVTAGEETQYF; CDR3 DNA: TGTGCCAGCAGCTCAGTGACAGCCGGGGAGGAGACCCAGTACTTC
J gene: TRBJ2-7; D gene: .; clone size: few; V gene: TRBV7-8; CDR3 protein: CASSLGAYEQYF; CDR3 DNA: TGTGCCAGCAGCTTAGGGGCATACGAGCAGTACTTC
J gene: TRBJ2-7; D gene: .; clone size: few; V gene: TRBV7-2; CDR3 protein: CASSRNSYEQYF; CDR3 DNA: TGTGCCAGCAGCCGCAACTCCTACGAGCAGTACTTC
J gene: TRBJ2-1; D gene: TRBD1; clone size: many; V gene: TRBV6-5; CDR3 protein: CASSSQGGNEQFF; CDR3 DNA: TGTGCCAGCAGTTCACAGGGGGGCAATGAGCAGTTCTTC
J gene: TRBJ1-1; D gene: TRBD1; clone size: few; V gene: TRBV28; CDR3 protein: CASSFPAGGGSSEAFF; CDR3 DNA: TGTGCCAGCAGTTTTCCCGCAGGGGGCGGGTCGTCGGAAGCTTTCTTT
J gene: TRBJ2-2; D gene: .; clone size: few; V gene: TRBV7-9; CDR3 protein: CASSSRQVRSGELFF; CDR3 DNA: TGTGCCAGCAGCTCACGACAGGTTCGGTCCGGGGAGCTGTTTTTT
J gene: TRBJ2-7; D gene: TRBD1; clone size: .; V gene: TRBV6-5; CDR3 protein: CASSYSAQGAYEQYF; CDR3 DNA: TGTGCCAGCAGTTACAGCGCACAGGGGGCCTACGAGCAGTACTTC
J gene: TRBJ1-1; D gene: .; clone size: .; V gene: TRBV5-1; CDR3 protein: CASSLFNLNTEAFF; CDR3 DNA: TGCGCCAGCAGCTTGTTTAACCTGAACACTGAAGCTTTCTTT
J gene: TRBJ1-1; D gene: TRBD1; clone size: few; V gene: TRBV12-3/TRBV12-4; CDR3 protein: CASSFDRGARTEAFF; CDR3 DNA: TGTGCCAGCAGTTTTGACAGGGGGGCCCGCACTGAAGCTTTCTTT
J gene: TRBJ1-5; D gene: TRBD1; clone size: few; V gene: TRBV28; CDR3 protein: CASSYWDSNQPQHF; CDR3 DNA: TGTGCCAGCAGTTACTGGGACAGTAATCAGCCCCAGCATTTT
J gene: TRBJ2-7; D gene: .; clone size: many; V gene: TRBV29-1; CDR3 protein: CSVDQGYEQYF; CDR3 DNA: TGCAGCGTTGACCAGGGCTACGAGCAGTACTTC
J gene: TRBJ2-3; D gene: .; clone size: .; V gene: TRBV29-1; CDR3 protein: CSVETGVTDTQYF; CDR3 DNA: TGCAGCGTTGAGACGGGGGTCACAGATACGCAGTATTTT
J gene: TRBJ1-6; D gene: TRBD1; clone size: few; V gene: TRBV9; CDR3 protein: CASSPGGQGNSPLHF; CDR3 DNA: TGTGCCAGCAGCCCGGGGGGACAGGGTAATTCACCCCTCCACTTT
J gene: TRBJ1-6; D gene: TRBD1; clone size: .; V gene: TRBV27; CDR3 protein: CASSLGQGANSPLHF; CDR3 DNA: TGTGCCAGCAGTTTAGGACAGGGGGCCAATTCACCCCTCCACTTT
J gene: TRBJ1-5; D gene: .; clone size: .; V gene: TRBV7-9; CDR3 protein: CASSSQGSQPQHF; CDR3 DNA: TGTGCCAGCAGCTCACAGGGTAGTCAGCCCCAGCATTTT
J gene: TRBJ1-1; D gene: .; clone size: .; V gene: TRBV12-3/TRBV12-4; CDR3 protein: CASSTEGGNTEAFF; CDR3 DNA: TGTGCCAGCAGTACTGAAGGAGGAAACACTGAAGCTTTCTTT
J gene: TRBJ2-4; D gene: TRBD2; clone size: .; V gene: TRBV20-1; CDR3 protein: CSARGLAGGAKNIQYF; CDR3 DNA: TGCAGTGCTAGAGGACTAGCTGGGGGAGCCAAAAACATTCAGTACTTC
J gene: TRBJ2-1; D gene: TRBD2; clone size: few; V gene: TRBV7-9; CDR3 protein: CASRGTSANEQFF; CDR3 DNA: TGTGCCAGCAGGGGGACTAGCGCGAATGAGCAGTTCTTC
J gene: TRBJ1-5; D gene: .; clone size: few; V gene: TRBV11-2; CDR3 protein: CASSQGWAQPQHF; CDR3 DNA: TGTGCCAGCAGCCAGGGGTGGGCCCAGCCCCAGCATTTT
J gene: TRBJ1-2; D gene: TRBD1; clone size: .; V gene: TRBV6-5; CDR3 protein: CASRPPGTGSGYTF; CDR3 DNA: TGTGCCAGCAGACCCCCCGGGACAGGGTCCGGCTACACCTTC
J gene: TRBJ1-5; D gene: .; clone size: .; V gene: TRBV28; CDR3 protein: CASSLTQSQPQHF; CDR3 DNA: TGTGCCAGCAGTTTAACCCAGAGTCAGCCCCAGCATTTT
J gene: TRBJ2-1; D gene: .; clone size: few; V gene: TRBV12-3/TRBV12-4; CDR3 protein: CASSLGGEQFF; CDR3 DNA: TGTGCCAGCAGTTTAGGTGGGGAGCAGTTCTTC
J gene: TRBJ2-1; D gene: .; clone size: .; V gene: TRBV28; CDR3 protein: CASSYPDGAEEQFF; CDR3 DNA: TGTGCCAGCAGTTACCCGGATGGGGCGGAAGAGCAGTTCTTC
J gene: TRBJ2-7; D gene: .; clone size: few; V gene: TRBV5-1; CDR3 protein: CASSRDLGSYEQYF; CDR3 DNA: TGCGCCAGCAGCCGGGACTTGGGCTCCTACGAGCAGTACTTC
J gene: TRBJ1-6; D gene: .; clone size: few; V gene: TRBV6-2/TRBV6-3; CDR3 protein: CASSYSVTITSPLHF; CDR3 DNA: TGTGCCAGCAGTTACTCAGTGACAATTACTTCACCCCTCCACTTT
J gene: TRBJ1-4; D gene: TRBD1; clone size: few; V gene: TRBV4-3; CDR3 protein: CASSQDGTGSEKLFF; CDR3 DNA: TGCGCCAGCAGCCAAGACGGGACAGGGAGCGAAAAACTGTTTTTT
J gene: TRBJ2-7; D gene: .; clone size: many; V gene: TRBV11-2; CDR3 protein: CASSTGFSSYEQYF; CDR3 DNA: TGTGCCAGCAGCACAGGTTTTAGCTCCTACGAGCAGTACTTC
J gene: TRBJ1-6; D gene: TRBD1; clone size: .; V gene: TRBV30; CDR3 protein: CAWTPGQGRSPLHF; CDR3 DNA: TGTGCCTGGACCCCGGGACAGGGTCGATCACCCCTCCACTTT
J gene: TRBJ1-5; D gene: .; clone size: few; V gene: TRBV6-6; CDR3 protein: CASSYSGQGTNQPQHF; CDR3 DNA: TGTGCCAGCAGTTACTCGGGGCAGGGAACCAATCAGCCCCAGCATTTT
J gene: TRBJ2-4; D gene: .; clone size: few; V gene: TRBV7-2; CDR3 protein: CASSSPATVRYF; CDR3 DNA: TGTGCCAGCAGCTCTCCGGCGACTGTTAGGTACTTC
J gene: TRBJ2-5; D gene: .; clone size: few; V gene: TRBV29-1; CDR3 protein: CSVVSGEETQYF; CDR3 DNA: TGCAGCGTTGTATCAGGGGAAGAGACCCAGTACTTC